This is a list of T cell receptor beta chains from one sample in a study of blood T cell repertoires in COVID-19. Assay used: immunoSEQ multiplex PCR; TCRdb lists only in-frame clones, some missing. The sample includes 60,000 to 85,000 clones, approximately 74% of them seen just once. The specimen sequenced was peripheral blood. The receptors derive from a human donor with acute or convalescent COVID-19. The donor label of this sample is uncertain. The CDR3 runs from the conserved cysteine through the conserved F or W. Fields, in order: D gene, J gene, V gene, clone size, CDR3 protein, CDR3 DNA. The D gene is left open where the match is weak. Clone size, where shown, is once, few, many, or a class for clones that have expanded.

>TRBD1|TRBJ2-1|TRBV4-1|-
CASSQIGTAIYNEQFF
TGCGCCAGCAGCCAAATCGGGACAGCGATCTACAATGAGCAGTTCTTC
>-|TRBJ1-1|TRBV6-5|once
CASSSRGLEAFF
TGTGCCAGCAGCTCTAGGGGACTAGAAGCTTTCTTT
>-|TRBJ1-1|TRBV15|few
CATSRGGLAEAFF
TGTGCCACCAGCAGAGGCGGGCTCGCTGAAGCTTTCTTT
>TRBD1|TRBJ1-2|TRBV5-6|-
CASSLGQGLAYGYTF
TGTGCCAGCAGCTTGGGACAGGGGTTGGCCTATGGCTACACCTTC
>-|TRBJ2-2|TRBV11-2|-
CASSLGDSSRWAGELFF
TGTGCCAGCAGCTTAGGGGACTCCTCGAGATGGGCCGGGGAGCTGTTTTTT
>TRBD1|TRBJ1-1|TRBV6-5|-
CASSYSGGQGAQRAFF
TGTGCCAGCAGTTACTCGGGGGGACAGGGGGCGCAGAGGGCTTTCTTT
>-|TRBJ2-5|TRBV3-1/TRBV3-2|-
CASSRSGQETQYF
TGTGCCAGCAGCCGCAGCGGCCAAGAGACCCAGTACTTC
>-|TRBJ1-1|TRBV3-1/TRBV3-2|-
CASSQGVPTGEAFF
TGTGCCAGCAGCCAAGGTGTACCAACAGGGGAAGCTTTCTTT
>-|TRBJ2-3|TRBV14|once
CASSARFTDTQYF
TGTGCCAGCAGCGCGCGCTTCACAGATACGCAGTATTTT
>TRBD1|TRBJ2-3|TRBV28|-
CASSLGTEGDTQYF
TGTGCCAGCAGTTTGGGGACAGAAGGAGATACGCAGTATTTT
>TRBD1|TRBJ1-5|TRBV6-4|-
CASRPGTDSNQPQHF
TGTGCCAGCAGACCCGGGACAGATAGCAATCAGCCCCAGCATTTT
>-|TRBJ1-4|TRBV21-1|few
CASSKCISRQEKLFF
TGTGCCAGCAGCAAATGTATCTCCAGGCAAGAAAAACTGTTTTTT
>TRBD2|TRBJ2-3|TRBV18|-
CASSSPGGTDTQYF
TGTGCCAGCTCCTCACCCGGGGGGACAGATACGCAGTATTTT
>-|TRBJ1-1|TRBV5-5|once
CASSFARGTEAFF
TGTGCCAGCAGCTTCGCCCGGGGGACTGAAGCTTTCTTT
>TRBD1|TRBJ1-4|TRBV3-1/TRBV3-2|-
CASRTLGQALFF
TGTGCCAGCAGAACCTTGGGACAGGCCTTATTTTTT
>-|TRBJ2-7|TRBV5-5|-
CASSLGALSYEQYF
TGTGCCAGCAGCTTGGGCGCACTCTCCTACGAGCAGTACTTC
>-|TRBJ2-2|TRBV28|once
CASRPGGPVGELFF
TGTGCCAGCAGGCCAGGAGGGCCCGTCGGGGAGCTGTTTTTT
>TRBD2|TRBJ2-2|TRBV29-1|-
CSVEVLTSGTSGELFF
TGCAGCGTTGAAGTACTAACTAGCGGGACTTCCGGGGAGCTGTTTTTT
>-|TRBJ1-2|TRBV7-2|few
CASSRTDGGYGYTF
TGTGCCAGCAGCCGGACAGATGGAGGCTATGGCTACACCTTC
>-|TRBJ1-1|TRBV6-5|-
CASSYPARHNTEAFF
TGTGCCAGCAGTTACCCTGCTCGACACAACACTGAAGCTTTCTTT
>TRBD1|TRBJ1-3|TRBV3-1/TRBV3-2|-
CASSPGQGRSTIYF
TGTGCCAGCAGCCCCGGACAGGGAAGAAGCACCATATATTTT
>-|TRBJ2-4|TRBV10-1|-
CASRGTGTVFHYDIQYF
TGCGCCAGCCGCGGGACGGGGACAGTCTTTCATTACGACATTCAGTACTTC
>-|TRBJ2-1|TRBV13|-
CASSLFSGNEQFF
TGTGCCAGCAGCTTATTTTCCGGTAATGAGCAGTTCTTC
>TRBD1|TRBJ1-3|TRBV9|-
CASSETGGFGNTIYF
TGTGCCAGCAGCGAGACAGGGGGCTTTGGAAACACCATATATTTT
>-|TRBJ2-5|TRBV2|-
CASSGAGGVETQYF
TGTGCCAGCAGTGGGGCAGGAGGCGTGGAGACCCAGTACTTC
>-|TRBJ2-7|TRBV3-1/TRBV3-2|-
CASSQAGEQYF
TGTGCCAGCAGCCAAGCGGGGGAGCAGTACTTC
>-|TRBJ2-3|TRBV6-1|-
CASSETGPFEFFF
TGTGCCAGCAGTGAAACAGGACCCTTCGAATTTTTTTTC
>TRBD2|TRBJ2-1|TRBV6-2/TRBV6-3|-
CASSYTRGTSGSNEQFF
TGTGCCAGCAGTTACACCCGCGGGACTAGCGGGAGTAATGAGCAGTTCTTC